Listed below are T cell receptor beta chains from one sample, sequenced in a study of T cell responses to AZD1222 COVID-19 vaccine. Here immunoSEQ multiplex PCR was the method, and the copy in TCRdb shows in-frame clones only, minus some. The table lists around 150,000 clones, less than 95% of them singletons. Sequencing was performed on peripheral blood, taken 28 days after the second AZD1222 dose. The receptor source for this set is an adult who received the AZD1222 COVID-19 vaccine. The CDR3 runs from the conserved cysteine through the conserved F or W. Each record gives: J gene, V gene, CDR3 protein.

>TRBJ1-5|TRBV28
CASSWGTGENQPQHF
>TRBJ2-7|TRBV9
CASSVGQRRDEQYF
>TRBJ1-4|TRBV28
CASRGQGAGSEKLFF
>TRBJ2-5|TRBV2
CASRKDRQETQYF
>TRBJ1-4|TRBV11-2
CASSLDRGPYEKLFF
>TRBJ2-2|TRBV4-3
CASSSVAGNTGELFF
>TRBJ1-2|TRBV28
CASSPTPRDTHYGYTF
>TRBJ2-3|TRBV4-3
CASSHLTDTQYF
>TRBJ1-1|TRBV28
CASSLRGEAFF
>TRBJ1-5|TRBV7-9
CASSLTERNQPQHF
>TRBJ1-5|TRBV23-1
CASSQSKDGNQPQHF
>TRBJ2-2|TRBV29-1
CSAQWGSANTGELFF